These 8 T cell receptor beta chains came from one sample sequenced in a study of T cells in Graves' hyperthyroidism and ophthalmopathy. The source material, RNA transcripts, was used to amplify TCR beta CDR3 regions. With the HTBI primer set, the TCR CDR3 went through a first round of RT-PCR. TCRdb recomputed calls from the multiplex PCR reads with MiXCR, one row per CDR3 protein. Of a few hundred thousand distinct CDR3 sequences listed, 15% to 20% are singletons. Sequenced input: blood. The origin of the receptors is a woman aged 25 to 39 with Graves' ophthalmopathy.

This clonotype has just a few counts. V usage is TRBV20-1 and J usage is TRBJ2-7; TRBD2 matches 10 bases. The V and J ends lost 6 bases and 0 bases, in that order; junction bases with no gene match: 14. Germline lookup yields CDR1 DFQATT and CDR2 SNEGSKA (reference sequence). The length of the CDR3 is 17 residues. DNA for the CDR3: TGCAGTGCCCCCGGTGGACTAGCGGACTGGGGCTCCTACGAGCAGTACTTC. Amino acids: CSAPGGLADWGSYEQYF.

Many counts were recorded for this clonotype. The rearrangement links TRBV12-3 or TRBV12-4 to TRBJ2-3; 7 nucleotides agree with TRBD2. Trimming took 6 bases from V and 3 from J; bases not matched to a gene: 3. This CDR3 region has 13 residues. The CDR3 nucleotides read TGTGCCAGCAGAAGGCGGGAGACAGATACGCAGTATTTT. Translating it yields CASRRRETDTQYF.

The chain recombines TRBV28 with TRBJ2-7; TRBD2 aligns across 12 bases. V was clipped by 0 bases and J by 3 bases; unmatched bases: 3. CDR3 length: 16 amino acids. Germline CDR1 MDHEN, CDR2 SYDVKM. CDR3 protein: CASSLWMTSGSYEQYF. In nucleotides, the CDR3 is TGTGCCAGCAGTTTATGGATGACTAGCGGGAGCTACGAGCAGTACTTC. Filled out from reference TRBV28 and TRBJ2-7, the complete variable domain reads DVKVTQSSRYLVKRTGEKVFLECVQDMDHENMFWYRQDPGLGLRLIYFSYDVKMKEKGDIPEGYSVSREKKERFSLILESASTNQTSMYLCASSLWMTSGSYEQYFGPGTRLTVT.

This chain links TRBV9 with TRBJ2-7; 7 nucleotides agree with TRBD1. The germline gives CDR1 SGDLS, CDR2 YYNGEE. The CDR3 contains 15 residues. V was pared by 0 bases and J by 3 bases, with 6 bases of the junction left unmatched. The CDR3 DNA reads TGTGCCAGCAGCGTAGCGCCAGGGGGTATCTACGAGCAGTACTTC. This translates into CASSVAPGGIYEQYF.

The chain employs TRBV5-1 and TRBJ1-1, with 8 bases matching TRBD1. CDR1 SGHRS and CDR2 YFSETQ come from the germline V gene. The CDR3 covers 15 residues. V lost 4 bases to trimming and J lost 10 bases; unmatched junction nucleotides: 15. In DNA, the CDR3 is TGCGCCAGCAGCGAGGGACAGGCAAGGGGGGTTGGAGCTTTCTTT. Encoded protein: CASSEGQARGVGAFF.

This clonotype was detected only a few times. The chain carries TRBV27 and TRBJ2-7; 9 nucleotides align to TRBD1. The V gene end was trimmed by 5 bases and the J gene end by 3 bases; junction bases not matched to a gene: 11. CDR3 length: 16 residues. From germline, CDR1 is MNHEY and CDR2 SMNVEV (reference sequence). The CDR3 loop reads CASSAGTGLPYYEQYF. Here the CDR3 DNA reads TGTGCCAGCAGTGCCGGGACAGGGTTGCCCTACTACGAGCAGTACTTC.

CDR3 sequence (DNA): TGCAGTGCTCCGGGGGCGGATGGCTACACCTTC. It yields the protein CSAPGADGYTF. This rearrangement joins TRBV20-1 to TRBJ1-2, with a tentative D call TRBD1 (6 bases). Trimming removed 5 bases at V and 6 bases at J, with 10 bases between. Germline CDR1 DFQATT, CDR2 SNEGSKA (reference sequence). The CDR3 covers 11 residues.

This clonotype was seen more than once but under ten times. The chain employs TRBV20-1 and TRBJ2-3; 9 bases are shared with TRBD2. The germline gives CDR1 DFQATT, CDR2 SNEGSKA (reference sequence). This CDR3 has 16 amino acids. The V segment lost 3 bases and the J segment 2 bases; nucleotides outside the gene matches: 9. The CDR3 DNA reads as TGCAGTGCTAGCACTAGCGGGCCCTTGGCCACAGATACGCAGTATTTT. Its translation is CSASTSGPLATDTQYF.